A selection of T cell receptor beta chains follows, all from one sample in a study of regulatory T cells in long-lasting Graves disease. TCRdb re-called the multiplex PCR reads through MiXCR, storing one row per CDR3 protein. The data show about 400,000 distinct CDR3 sequences, 20% seen once. The sample was peripheral blood mononuclear cells (PBMCs), taken when the disease was refractory, from a patient treated with antithyroid drugs. The receptor source for this set is a female donor with Graves disease. The CDR3 runs from the conserved cysteine through the conserved F or W. D genes are given only for firm matches. Not every row has a clone size; where given, it reads once, few, many or a size class.

j_gene	d_gene	abundance	v_gene	CDR3nt	CDR3aa
TRBJ2-1	TRBD2	few	TRBV7-8	TGTGCCAGCAGCTCTAGCGGGACTAGCTCCTACAATGAGCAGTTCTTC	CASSSSGTSSYNEQFF
TRBJ2-7	TRBD2	few	TRBV20-1	TGCAGTGCTAGAGATCTCCTAGCGGTTGCCTACGAGCAGTACTTC	CSARDLLAVAYEQYF
TRBJ1-2	NA	many	TRBV7-9	TGTGCCAGCGGAAGATATGGCTACACCTTC	CASGRYGYTF
TRBJ2-5	NA	many	TRBV7-2	TGTGCCAGCAGCTTACAACCGGGACATAAGTTGGCCCAGTACTTC	CASSLQPGHKLAQYF
TRBJ2-7	TRBD2	many	TRBV7-2	TGTGCCAGCAGCCCCGGGACTAGCGGGACACGGGTGGAGCAGTACTTC	CASSPGTSGTRVEQYF
TRBJ2-2	NA	NA	TRBV7-9	TGTGCCAGCAGCTGGCCTCGCGGGGCGAACACCGGGGAGCTGTTTTTT	CASSWPRGANTGELFF
TRBJ1-2	TRBD1	few	TRBV19	TGTGCCAGTAGTATTCGGGGACAGGGGCTTGGCTACACCTTC	CASSIRGQGLGYTF
TRBJ2-2	TRBD2	NA	TRBV28	TGTGCCAGCAGCCCACTCGGGACTAGCGGGAGGGCCCACACCGGGGAGCTGTTTTTT	CASSPLGTSGRAHTGELFF
TRBJ1-2	NA	NA	TRBV27	TGTGCCAGTTTATCAAGGGGCCTCCTGAATGGCTACACCTTC	CASLSRGLLNGYTF
TRBJ2-7	NA	few	TRBV29-1	TGCAGCGTTGTATTGGACAGATCCTACGAGCAGTACTTC	CSVVLDRSYEQYF
TRBJ2-7	NA	NA	TRBV6-1	TGTGCCAGCAGTACACTACCCTCCTACGAGCAGTACTTC	CASSTLPSYEQYF
TRBJ1-2	TRBD1	NA	TRBV4-2	TGTGCCAGCGCCCGACAGGGGGACGACTATGGCTACACCTTC	CASARQGDDYGYTF
TRBJ2-7	NA	few	TRBV3-1	TGTGCCAGCAGCCCATGGACAGATTCCTACGAGCAGTACTTC	CASSPWTDSYEQYF
TRBJ1-5	NA	NA	TRBV19	TGTGCCAGTAGTCTTTATAGCAATCAGCCCCGGCATTTT	CASSLYSNQPRHF
TRBJ1-2	NA	NA	TRBV19	TGTGCCAGTAGGAACTATGGCTACACCTTC	CASRNYGYTF
TRBJ2-7	TRBD2	many	TRBV7-2	TGTGCCAGCAGGGAAGGCGGGGGATACGAGCAGTACTTC	CASREGGGYEQYF
TRBJ2-4	NA	few	TRBV2	TGTGCCAGCAGTTCGGAGAACATTCAGTACTTC	CASSSENIQYF
TRBJ1-6	NA	many	TRBV18	TGTGCCAGCTCACCGACTATTATCTCACCCCTCCACTTT	CASSPTIISPLHF
TRBJ1-5	NA	NA	TRBV6-1	TGTGCCAGCAGTGGGACAGCGACCAGCAATCAGCCCCAGCATTTT	CASSGTATSNQPQHF
TRBJ2-7	TRBD2	NA	TRBV7-2	TGTGCCAGCAGCGTTATTAGCGGGAGTTTGTCCCACGAGCAGTACTTC	CASSVISGSLSHEQYF
TRBJ1-3	TRBD1	NA	TRBV7-9	TGTGCCAGCAGCTTCGACAGGGATGGAAACACCATATATTTT	CASSFDRDGNTIYF
TRBJ1-1	NA	few	TRBV7-8	TGTGCCAGCAGCTTTCAACAGGGTATGAACACTGAAGCTTTCTTT	CASSFQQGMNTEAFF
TRBJ1-5	NA	few	TRBV4-1	TGCGCCAGCAGCCAACGGGACAATCAGCCCCAGCATTTT	CASSQRDNQPQHF
TRBJ2-1	NA	few	TRBV6-2/TRBV6-3	TGTGCCAGCAGCCCCACAGGTACCCCTTACAATGAGCAGTTCTTC	CASSPTGTPYNEQFF
TRBJ2-2	TRBD2	NA	TRBV7-2	TGTGCCAGCAGCCCCACTGCGGGAGGAGGTGGCGGGGAGCTGTTTTTT	CASSPTAGGGGGELFF
TRBJ2-7	TRBD1	few	TRBV20-1	TGCAGTGCAGGGTGGGCGACAGGGGGGACCTACGAGCAGTACTTC	CSAGWATGGTYEQYF
TRBJ2-1	TRBD1	NA	TRBV12-5	TGTGCTAGTGGTTTGGGACAGGGGGACTCTCACAATGAGCAGTTCTTC	CASGLGQGDSHNEQFF
TRBJ1-1	NA	NA	TRBV25-1	TGTGCCAGCAGTGACTCACAAAGGGCTGAAGCTTTCTTT	CASSDSQRAEAFF
TRBJ2-7	NA	NA	TRBV30	TGTGCCTGGAGTGCCAGTACTCAACTGGGGGAGCAGTACTTC	CAWSASTQLGEQYF
TRBJ2-1	TRBD2	NA	TRBV28	TGTGCCAGCAGACTAGCGGGAGAAAATGAGCAGTTCTTC	CASRLAGENEQFF
TRBJ1-2	NA	NA	TRBV7-2	TGTGCCAGCAGCTTAGGGCAGGCGGCCTATGGCTACACCTTC	CASSLGQAAYGYTF
TRBJ2-7	NA	many	TRBV7-3	TGTGCCAGCAGCCCGGATGGGTACGAGCAGTACTTC	CASSPDGYEQYF
TRBJ1-1	NA	many	TRBV10-3	TGTGCCATCAGTGTGGTACAGGTGGCCACCACTGAAGCTTTCTTT	CAISVVQVATTEAFF
TRBJ1-1	NA	NA	TRBV27	TGTGCCAGCAGGGGATTAACTGAAGCTTTCTTT	CASRGLTEAFF
TRBJ2-2	NA	many	TRBV2	TGTGCCAGCATGGAGGGGGCCGGGGAGCTGTTTTTT	CASMEGAGELFF
TRBJ1-1	TRBD1	few	TRBV16	TGTGCCAGCAGCCAATTTAGGGACAGGGACATGAACACTGAAGCTTTCTTT	CASSQFRDRDMNTEAFF